This paragraph reports one TCR beta chain. Its specificity is not known. Sample time point: patch test 1, 2 weeks after DPC sensitization. The treatment is: therapeutic diphenylcyclopropenone sensitization with weekly scalp DPC. Extraction of total RNA was performed on unfractionated whole blood. In every case, blood was obtained before the patch test was applied. This record belongs to a study of human T cells and chemical hapten exposure. As for the study in general: Women made up most patients, who had alopecia areata, totalis or universalis. The study's findings and limits: There was no change with DPC sensitization in TCRs above 1 in 1000 frequency. Counts of expanded TCRs (at PT1) showed a positive correlation with patch test score.

CDR3 length: 16 residues. J was trimmed by 4 bases and V by 4 bases; bases with no gene match: 8. The germline CDR1 and CDR2 sequences are KGHSH and LQKENI. TCRdb re-analysed the RACE reads in MiXCR, keeping a single row per CDR3 protein. The sample contains over 50,000 distinct CDR3 sequences, approximately 9.9% of which appear only once. This specimen consisted of whole blood, obtained in connection with sensitization to the hapten diphenylcyclopropenone (DPC). The sequence derives from a woman aged 40 to 49 with alopecia areata. Some clones in this sample may be carry-over from other donors' samples. The chain joins TRBV18 to TRBJ2-2; TRBD1 aligns across 8 bases. CDR3 sequence reads: CASSQSGQGSTGELFF. The CDR3, as DNA: TGTGCCAGCTCACAGTCCGGACAGGGCAGCACCGGGGAGCTGTTTTTT.